Detailed here is one T cell receptor beta chain. This clonotype has at least ten counts. It lacks a known antigen. No quality values exist for individual bases; no much larger clone is one base distant. The study was a case-control design nested within a healthcare worker cohort in London, UK, with weekly nasopharyngeal swab PCR tests and blood sampling. Healthcare workers were enrolled in the week of the UK lockdown, from 23 to 31 March 2020, and were followed every week for up to roughly 15 weeks. Receptor amplification or capture employed 5' RACE. The run used a NextSeq 500. The TCR library protocol attached unique molecular identifiers to individual cDNA molecules to correct for sequencing error and PCR bias. Both TCR alpha and beta chains were sequenced, and tight co-correlation was observed between alpha and beta sequence abundances in each sample. The authors' pipeline ran thus. Decombinator V4 was used to annotate TCR sequences for V gene, J gene and CDR3. Expanded TCRs were defined as changing significantly between any two time points under a Poisson model with p below 0.0001. TCR abundances were normalised to the total number of TCRs sequenced per sample and were expressed as counts per million. TRAV1-2 paired with TRAJ12, TRAJ20 or TRAJ33 defined MAIT TCRs, while TRAV10 paired with TRAJ18 defined iNKT TCRs. VDJdb, accessed 1 November 2021, was searched for CMV, EBV and SARS-CoV-2 annotated TCRs, with TCRs annotated for multiple antigens excluded. TCRdb reprocessed the public reads (quality trimming at Q25 with fastp, clone calling with MiXCR) and kept in-frame beta chains. One record per CDR3 amino acid sequence lists the most common genes and DNA. The V and J calls and clone size are TCRdb's, not the authors'. The sample table records over 50,000 distinct CDR3 sequences; about 9.3% of these occur just once. The ten most abundant clones make up about 1.2% of the sample.

The germline V gene sets CDR1 to MDHEN and CDR2 to SYDVKM. Deletion took 1 base off V and 7 bases off J, with a span of 11 bases between the germline ends. Spanning cysteine to phenylalanine, the CDR3 consists of 15 amino acids. The sequence is cut down to CDR3 DNA, 45 bases in frame from base 1. This record comes from a study of early T cells in non-severe SARS-CoV-2 infection (dated by TCRdb to about 2021). Background on the whole study: Because TCR sequencing relied on bulk RNA taken from unsorted whole blood, pairing of alpha and beta chains was not possible. On the study overall, not on this receptor specifically: VDJdb matching was skewed toward anti-spike CD8 responses, so virus-specific expansions were likely underestimated and private and CD4 specificities were missed.

This sequence uses TRBV28 and TRBJ1-6; too little of a D gene remains to name it. Specimen: whole blood. This clonotype was obtained from an adult who was a healthcare worker with PCR-confirmed SARS-CoV-2 infection or an uninfected control (not recorded which). In nucleotides, the sequence is TGTGCCAGCAGTTTATACGGTTTGGGGAATTCACCCCTCCACTTT. The resulting protein is CASSLYGLGNSPLHF.